Listed here are 31 T cell receptor beta chains from one sample, sequenced in a study of T cells in localized non-small cell lung cancer. The method was immunoSEQ multiplex PCR; TCRdb's version includes in-frame clones alone and lacks a portion of them. The data contain tens of thousands of clones, around 87% of them singletons. The material sequenced was peripheral blood, taken before any cancer treatment. The receptors stem from a man between 18 and 55 years old with stage I lung adenocarcinoma.

The gene calls are TRBV4-1 and TRBJ2-1, with 10 bases matching TRBD1. In germline, CDR1 is MGHRA, CDR2 YSYEKL. With 4 bases clipped from V and 8 bases from J, the junction kept 14 bases outside the gene matches. The CDR3 contains 17 residues. The CDR3 is CASSRDLDRGPFDEQFF. DNA for the CDR3: TGCGCCAGCAGCCGCGACCTCGACAGGGGGCCGTTCGATGAGCAGTTCTTC.

J is TRBJ2-7 and V is TRBV27, with a weak D call TRBD1 (6 bases). V dropped 7 bases and J dropped 6 bases, with 19 bases sitting between them. This CDR3 spans 14 amino acids. The germline V gene has CDR1 MNHEY and CDR2 SMNVEV (reference sequence). Written as DNA, the CDR3 is TGTGCCAGCACCCCAAGGGGGTATTCGTCCGAGCAGTACTTC. Protein product: CASTPRGYSSEQYF.

The chain carries TRBV2 and TRBJ1-6; 7 nucleotides line up with TRBD1. V lost 7 bases and J lost 6; bases outside the gene matches: 3. This CDR3 is 13 amino acids long. Germline V gives CDR1 SNHLY, CDR2 FYNNEI. DNA for the CDR3: TGTGCCAGCAAAGGGGGCATTAATTCACCCCTCCACTTT. It is translated as CASKGGINSPLHF.

The chain is built from TRBV15 and TRBJ2-5; 11 nucleotides align to TRBD1. The J call may be in error: the DNA end matches TRBJ2-7 better. The CDR3 is made up of 14 amino acids. Germline V gives CDR1 LNHNV, CDR2 YYDKDF (reference sequence). The CDR3 region has the DNA TGTGCCACCAGTCGGGACAGGGGGACCTACGAGCAGTACTTC. Residues: CATSRDRGTYEQYF.

Note on this clone: In the same sample, other DNA sequences code for this CDR3. V is TRBV5-1 and J is TRBJ2-3, with 7 bases identical to TRBD2. Germline values: CDR1 SGHRS, CDR2 YFSETQ. V trimming: 1 base; J trimming: 3 bases; junction bases outside the gene matches: 5. This CDR3 has 15 amino acids. The CDR3 loop is CASSLSSSGTDTQYF. For the CDR3, the DNA is TGCGCCAGCAGCTTGTCTTCTAGCGGAACAGATACGCAGTATTTT.

V usage is TRBV5-6 and J usage is TRBJ1-1; 11 positions agree with TRBD1. This CDR3 region has 13 residues. The trim removed 2 bases at V and 11 bases at J, leaving 5 bases unmatched. Germline loops: CDR1 SGHDT, CDR2 YYEEEE. Here the CDR3 DNA reads TGTGCCAGCAGCTTCCAGGGACAGGGGGGCGCTTTCTTT. It is translated as CASSFQGQGGAFF. The variable domain in full, completed from reference TRBV5-6 and TRBJ1-1, reads DAGVTQSPTHLIKTRGQQVTLRCSPKSGHDTVSWYQQALGQGPQFIFQYYEEEERQRGNFPDRFSGHQFPNYSSELNVNALLLGDSALYLCASSFQGQGGAFFGQGTRLTVV.

The chain joins TRBV4-1 to TRBJ1-1; D gene unclear. The ends were cut back, 1 base at V and 6 bases at J, with 12 bases in the middle. The germline V gene has CDR1 MGHRA and CDR2 YSYEKL. The CDR3 has 14 amino acids. The CDR3 DNA is TGCGCCAGCAGCCAAGGCCTCTCGGCCTCTGAAGCTTTCTTT. Translation: CASSQGLSASEAFF.

The V and J genes are TRBV7-8 and TRBJ2-4; 12 bases line up with TRBD2. The junction had 5 bases not matched to a gene; V was cut back by 5 bases and J by 0 bases. The CDR3 extends over 17 amino acids. Germline CDR1 SGHVS, CDR2 FQNEAQ. The CDR3 reads CASSPWTSGVAKNIQYF. CDR3 nucleotide sequence: TGTGCCAGCAGCCCCTGGACTAGCGGGGTAGCCAAAAACATTCAGTACTTC.

This clone has a single count. The chain links TRBV29-1 to TRBJ2-3; TRBD2 matches at 13 bases. This CDR3 is 18 amino acids long. V gave up 4 bases and J gave up 0 bases; unmatched junction bases: 10. Germline V gene sequence: CDR1 SQVTM, CDR2 ANQGSEA. This CDR3 reads CSVGGLAGSSISTDTQYF. The DNA for the CDR3 is TGCAGCGTTGGGGGACTAGCGGGGTCTAGTATTAGCACAGATACGCAGTATTTT.

This chain connects TRBV20-1 to TRBJ1-4; D might be TRBD1 (6 bases). This CDR3 is 11 amino acids long. Trimming took off 6 bases at V and 10 bases at J, with 12 bases between the two ends. Germline CDR1 reads DFQATT; CDR2 reads SNEGSKA (reference sequence). CDR3 nucleotides: TGCAGTGCCTCGGGGGGCGGAAAACTGTTTTTT. Residues: CSASGGGKLFF.

The chain is built from TRBV19 and TRBJ2-1; tentatively, D is TRBD1 (6 bases). V was clipped by 4 bases and J by 5 bases, with 12 bases between them. Per the germline V gene, CDR1 is LNHDA and CDR2 is SQIVND (reference sequence). The CDR3 extends over 14 amino acids. The CDR3 nucleotides are TGTGCCAGTAGTAAGGCAGGGGCCAACAATGAGCAGTTCTTC. This gives the protein CASSKAGANNEQFF. The variable domain in full, with the rest retrieved from reference TRBV19 and TRBJ2-1, is DGGITQSPKYLFRKEGQNVTLSCEQNLNHDAMYWYRQDPGQGLRLIYYSQIVNDFQKGDIAEGYSVSREKKESFPLTVTSAQKNPTAFYLCASSKAGANNEQFFGPGTRLTVL.

This chain uses TRBV4-2 with TRBJ1-1, with D maybe TRBD1 (6 bases). The germline gives CDR1 LGHNA, CDR2 YNFKEQ. V was cut by 1 base and J by 3 bases, with 15 bases left in between. The CDR3 loop spans 16 amino acids. CDR3 in DNA: TGTGCCAGCAGCCAAGGGATAGGGGGATGGGACACTGAAGCTTTCTTT. It encodes CASSQGIGGWDTEAFF.

The chain recombines TRBV28 with TRBJ1-1, with 7 bases aligning to TRBD1. CDR3 size: 15 residues. V was pared by 3 bases and J by 5 bases, with 9 bases of the junction left unmatched. Germline CDR1 and CDR2: MDHEN and SYDVKM. CDR3 region: CASSFPQGGPTEAFF. For the CDR3, the DNA is TGTGCCAGCAGTTTTCCGCAGGGGGGGCCGACTGAAGCTTTCTTT.

This chain joins TRBV5-4 and TRBJ2-2, with D tentatively TRBD2 (6 bases). Looked up from germline, CDR1 is SGHNT and CDR2 is YYREEE (reference sequence). Trimming shortened V by 2 bases and J by 4 bases, and 9 bases separated the two germline ends. This CDR3 region has 14 residues. The CDR3 DNA is TGTGCCAGCAGCTTCGGGGGAGTCACCGGGGAGCTGTTTTTT. Encoded protein: CASSFGGVTGELFF.

The chain uses TRBV5-1 and TRBJ2-2; D not resolved. The germline V gene has CDR1 SGHRS and CDR2 YFSETQ. Trimming removed 0 bases at V and 0 bases at J, with 9 bases between. This CDR3 has 16 amino acids. The CDR3, as DNA: TGCGCCAGCAGCTTGGCCGGAGTCCCGAACACCGGGGAGCTGTTTTTT. Translating gives CASSLAGVPNTGELFF.

The gene calls are TRBV11-3 and TRBJ1-1; 8 positions agree with TRBD1. Germline V gene data show CDR1 as SGHNT and CDR2 as YENEEA. The length of the CDR3 is 13 residues. J was trimmed by 5 bases and V by 8 bases; bases with no gene match: 7. CDR3 in DNA: TGTGCCAGCTCACAGGGGGATCGGACTGAAGCTTTCTTT. It specifies CASSQGDRTEAFF.

The J gene is TRBJ1-2, the V gene TRBV28, with a possible D match to TRBD1 (5 bases). The CDR3 is 13 residues long. Germline V gene lookup returns CDR1 MDHEN and CDR2 SYDVKM. Deletions cut 2 bases from V and 4 bases from J, with 8 bases between. Written as DNA, the CDR3 is TGTGCCAGCAGTTTACAGGGAGGCTATGGCTACACCTTC. It specifies CASSLQGGYGYTF.

The chain has TRBV5-6 and TRBJ2-3; D is unresolved. Germline V lookup: CDR1 SGHDT, CDR2 YYEEEE. CDR3 length: 13 amino acids. Trimming shortened V by 4 bases and J by 2 bases, and 8 bases separated the two germline ends. The CDR3 DNA follows: TGTGCCAGCAGCCCCACCAACACAGATACGCAGTATTTT. Translated, it gives CASSPTNTDTQYF. The whole variable domain, remainder taken from reference TRBV5-6 and TRBJ2-3, is DAGVTQSPTHLIKTRGQQVTLRCSPKSGHDTVSWYQQALGQGPQFIFQYYEEEERQRGNFPDRFSGHQFPNYSSELNVNALLLGDSALYLCASSPTNTDTQYFGPGTRLTVL.

The chain is built from TRBV10-3 and TRBJ2-7; 11 bases fit TRBD2. The length of the CDR3 is 19 residues. V shed 0 bases and J 3 bases; nucleotides not matched to a gene: 13. The germline gives CDR1 ENHRY, CDR2 SYGVKD. CDR3 sequence: CAISESKLAGASNNYEQYF. DNA of the CDR3: TGTGCCATCAGTGAGTCGAAACTAGCGGGGGCCTCTAACAACTACGAGCAGTACTTC.

This clone has only one observation. The V and J genes are TRBV4-1 and TRBJ2-7; D is uncertain. V was shortened by 0 bases and J by 1 base, with 4 bases between the two germline ends. Per the germline V gene, CDR1 is MGHRA and CDR2 is YSYEKL. The CDR3 length is 13 residues. DNA of the CDR3: TGCGCCAGCAGCCAAGATTGGTCCTACGAGCAGTACTTC. Protein sequence: CASSQDWSYEQYF.

The V and J genes are TRBV5-4 and TRBJ1-2, with D perhaps TRBD1 (5 bases). Germline CDR1 SGHNT, CDR2 YYREEE (reference sequence). There are 13 residues in the CDR3. The V end was cut by 7 bases, the J end by 4 bases, with 14 bases between. The DNA of the CDR3 is TGTGCCAGCTCCAATCCGGGACCCTATGGCTACACCTTC. Its translation is CASSNPGPYGYTF.

V usage is TRBV19 and J usage is TRBJ1-5, with a tentative D call TRBD1 (6 bases). Germline V gives CDR1 LNHDA, CDR2 SQIVND (reference sequence). Trimming took off 7 bases at V and 6 bases at J, with 19 bases between the two ends. The CDR3 length is 15 residues. The CDR3 nucleotides read TGTGCCAGTATCCAAGATAAGGGGGGTGTTCAGCCCCAGCATTTT. Its protein is CASIQDKGGVQPQHF.

The genes are TRBV4-2 and TRBJ2-3; 8 nucleotides align to TRBD2. The germline CDR1 and CDR2 sequences are LGHNA and YNFKEQ. The V gene end was trimmed by 0 bases and the J gene end by 8 bases; junction bases not matched to a gene: 7. The CDR3 consists of 15 residues. For the CDR3, the DNA is TGTGCCAGCAGCCAAGAATGGGGTAGCGGGGTTACGCAGTATTTT. It encodes CASSQEWGSGVTQYF.

J is TRBJ1-1 and V is TRBV5-1; D might be TRBD1 (5 bases). This CDR3 comprises 15 residues. Germline CDR1 is SGHRS and CDR2 is YFSETQ. Trimming cost V 0 bases and J 2 bases, with 11 bases left between them. The CDR3 reads CASSLGFRVNTEAFF. The CDR3 DNA follows: TGCGCCAGCAGCTTGGGCTTCAGGGTCAACACTGAAGCTTTCTTT.

This chain links TRBV4-3 with TRBJ1-2; D may be TRBD1 (6 bases). V was shortened by 0 bases and J by 0 bases, with 8 bases between the two germline ends. The germline CDR1 and CDR2 sequences are LGHNA and YSLEER. This CDR3 is built from 15 residues. CDR3 sequence reads: CASSQEDRPNYGYTF. In nucleotides, the CDR3 is TGCGCCAGCAGCCAAGAGGACAGACCTAACTATGGCTACACCTTC.

The CDR3 nucleotides are TGCGCCAGCAGCTTGGCCGGGATCAAAGAGACCCAGTACTTC. Translated, it gives CASSLAGIKETQYF. The chain uses TRBV5-1 and TRBJ2-5, with D perhaps matching TRBD2 (5 bases). The CDR3 consists of 14 residues. The V gene lost 0 bases and the J gene lost 3 bases, with 9 bases spanning the gap. Germline V CDR1 and CDR2: SGHRS, YFSETQ.

The chain is built from TRBV5-1 and TRBJ1-6; no clear D gene. CDR3 length: 14 amino acids. The germline V and J ends were trimmed by 5 bases and 11 bases, with 17 bases remaining between them. In germline, CDR1 is SGHRS, CDR2 YFSETQ. The CDR3 reads CASRPLAGLAPLHF. The CDR3 DNA follows: TGCGCCAGCAGACCCCTTGCTGGACTGGCACCCCTCCACTTT.

This sequence joins TRBV6-1 and TRBJ1-1; D ambiguous. V was trimmed by 2 bases and J by 1 base, leaving 8 bases between them. This CDR3 has 14 residues. CDR1 and CDR2 from the germline V gene are MNHNS and SASEGT. The CDR3, as DNA: TGTGCCAGCAGTGAAAGACAAGAGAACACTGAAGCTTTCTTT. As protein: CASSERQENTEAFF.

The chain has TRBV7-7 and TRBJ2-3, with TRBD2 identical over 8 bases. The V and J ends lost 0 bases and 6 bases, in that order; junction bases with no gene match: 11. The CDR3 contains 17 residues. Germline V CDR1 and CDR2: SSHAT, FNYEAQ (reference sequence). The DNA for the CDR3 is TGTGCCAGCAGCTTAGCTCCAGCGGGGGCCCCCGGGGATACGCAGTATTTT. Its protein product is CASSLAPAGAPGDTQYF. The whole variable domain, remainder taken from reference TRBV7-7 and TRBJ2-3, is GAGVSQSPRYKVTKRGQDVTLRCDPISSHATLYWYQQALGQGPEFLTYFNYEAQPDKSGLPSDRFSAERPEGSISTLTIQRTEQRDSAMYRCASSLAPAGAPGDTQYFGPGTRLTVL.

The rearrangement joins TRBV4-3 to TRBJ1-1; tentatively, D is TRBD1 (5 bases). Trimming removed 0 bases from V and 6 bases from J, with 11 bases in between. CDR3 size: 14 residues. CDR1 and CDR2 (germline): LGHNA, YSLEER. The CDR3 nucleotides are TGCGCCAGCAGCCAAGATTGGGGCGGGGCTGAAGCTTTCTTT. The encoded protein is CASSQDWGGAEAFF.

J is TRBJ1-2 and V is TRBV5-6; tentative D call: TRBD1 (5 bases). Trimming took off 4 bases at V and 4 bases at J, with 17 bases between the two ends. The length of the CDR3 is 15 residues. The germline gives CDR1 SGHDT, CDR2 YYEEEE. The CDR3 nucleotides read TGTGCCAGCAGCCGGGGGTGGCAGGCCGTCTATGGCTACACCTTC. Translating it yields CASSRGWQAVYGYTF. The full variable domain, with the rest looked up from reference TRBV5-6 and TRBJ1-2, is DAGVTQSPTHLIKTRGQQVTLRCSPKSGHDTVSWYQQALGQGPQFIFQYYEEEERQRGNFPDRFSGHQFPNYSSELNVNALLLGDSALYLCASSRGWQAVYGYTFGSGTRLTVV.